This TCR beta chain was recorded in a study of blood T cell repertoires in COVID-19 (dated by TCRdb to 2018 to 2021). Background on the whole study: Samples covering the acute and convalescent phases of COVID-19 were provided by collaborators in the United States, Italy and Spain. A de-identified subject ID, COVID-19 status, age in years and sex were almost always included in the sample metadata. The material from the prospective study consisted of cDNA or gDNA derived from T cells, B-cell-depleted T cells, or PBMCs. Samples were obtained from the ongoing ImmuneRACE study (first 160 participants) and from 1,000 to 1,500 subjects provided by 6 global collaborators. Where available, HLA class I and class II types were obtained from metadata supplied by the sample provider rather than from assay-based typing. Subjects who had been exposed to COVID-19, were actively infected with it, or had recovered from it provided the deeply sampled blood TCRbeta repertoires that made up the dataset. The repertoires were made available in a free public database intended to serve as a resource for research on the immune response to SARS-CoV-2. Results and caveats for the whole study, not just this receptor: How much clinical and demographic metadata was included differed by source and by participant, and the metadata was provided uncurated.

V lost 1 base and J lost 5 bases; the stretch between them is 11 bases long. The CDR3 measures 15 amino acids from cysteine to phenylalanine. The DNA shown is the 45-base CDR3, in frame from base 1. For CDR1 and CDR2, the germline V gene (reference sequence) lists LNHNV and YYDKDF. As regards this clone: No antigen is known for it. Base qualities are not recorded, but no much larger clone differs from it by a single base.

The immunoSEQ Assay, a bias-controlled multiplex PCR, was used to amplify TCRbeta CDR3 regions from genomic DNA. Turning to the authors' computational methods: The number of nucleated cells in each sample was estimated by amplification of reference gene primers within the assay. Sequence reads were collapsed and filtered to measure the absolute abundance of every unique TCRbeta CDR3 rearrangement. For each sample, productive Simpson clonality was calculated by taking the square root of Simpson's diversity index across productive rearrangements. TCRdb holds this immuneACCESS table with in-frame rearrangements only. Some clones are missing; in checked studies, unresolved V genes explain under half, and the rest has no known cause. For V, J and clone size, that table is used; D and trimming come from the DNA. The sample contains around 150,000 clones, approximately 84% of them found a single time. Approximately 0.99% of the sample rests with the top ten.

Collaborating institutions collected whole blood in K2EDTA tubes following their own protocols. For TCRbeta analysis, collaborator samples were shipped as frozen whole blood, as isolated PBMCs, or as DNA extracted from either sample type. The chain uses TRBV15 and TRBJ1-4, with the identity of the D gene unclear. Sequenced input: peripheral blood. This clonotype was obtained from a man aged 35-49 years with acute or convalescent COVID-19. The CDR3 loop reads CATSRGAGTNEKLFF. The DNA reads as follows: TGTGCCACCAGCAGAGGGGCCGGTACCAATGAAAAACTGTTTTTT.